This T cell receptor (beta chain) was sequenced in a study of blood T cell repertoires in COVID-19. Assay: immunoSEQ multiplex PCR; the TCRdb copy retains only in-frame clones and omits some. Among roughly 250,000 clones listed, about four fifths were seen once. Losses at the gene ends were 5 bases for V and 8 bases for J; bases not matched to a gene: 8. The germline CDR1 and CDR2 sequences are MNHNY and SVGAGI (reference sequence). This CDR3 spans 15 amino acids. The sequenced sample consisted of peripheral blood. This clonotype was sampled from a woman of 80 years or more with acute or convalescent COVID-19. This rearrangement joins TRBV6-6 to TRBJ1-6, with 8 bases aligning to TRBD1. The CDR3 sequence is CASSRGQAKDSPLHF. The CDR3 coding sequence is TGTGCCAGCAGTCGGGGACAGGCCAAGGATTCACCCCTCCACTTT.